This T cell receptor (beta chain) came from a study of T cells after yellow fever vaccination. TCRdb redid the calling of the 5' RACE reads with MiXCR, one entry per CDR3 protein. The data hold 600,000 to 750,000 distinct CDR3 sequences, with roughly an eighth observed a single time. CDR3 length equals 14 residues. The germline V gene encodes CDR1 LGHNA and CDR2 YNFKEQ. The V and J ends lost 1 base and 1 base respectively, with 6 bases between them. At least ten counts were recorded for this clonotype. Here the sequenced sample was PBMCs, taken on the day of the yellow fever booster vaccination. This TCR derives from a young man who received the YFV17D yellow fever vaccine. V gene TRBV4-2 combines with J gene TRBJ2-3; tentatively, D is TRBD2 (5 bases). The CDR3 nucleotides are TGTGCCAGCAGCCAAGGGCGGGGCACAGATACGCAGTATTTT. Translated, it gives CASSQGRGTDTQYF.